This TCR beta chain was retrieved from a study of T cell responses to AZD1222 COVID-19 vaccine. TCRdb's copy holds only in-frame clones and misses some; the assay was immunoSEQ multiplex PCR. The profile shows just under 35,000 clones, roughly nine tenths of them singletons. A remark on this clone: Its antigen remains unidentified.

Regarding the study as a whole: Clonal diversity may have been underestimated, and the donors were mostly white British, with more females than males.

The CDR3 is made up of 15 amino acids. The V end was cut by 2 bases, the J end by 3 bases, with 13 bases between. Germline V gene data show CDR1 as MNHEY and CDR2 as SVGAGI. This receptor was obtained from an adult in good health. The J gene is TRBJ1-1, the V gene TRBV6-5, with TRBD1 as a possible D gene (5 bases). The sample in question was peripheral blood, obtained on day 0 of AZD1222 vaccination. Here the CDR3 reads CASSYPKGVDTEAFF. CDR3 nucleotide sequence: TGTGCCAGCAGTTACCCAAAAGGGGTGGACACTGAAGCTTTCTTT.